The T cell receptor beta chain under discussion was sequenced for a study of blood T cell repertoires in COVID-19. Study context: From T cells, B-cell-depleted T cells, or PBMCs came the material, which was cDNA or gDNA.

Profiled with immunoSEQ multiplex PCR; TCRdb holds only in-frame clones, not every one. The sample shows around 130,000 clones, more than 75% of them seen only once. This clone was detected only a few times. Sequencing was done on a sample of peripheral blood. This TCR was sampled from a man aged 70 or older with active COVID-19.

CDR3 DNA: TGTGCCAGCAGTGATGAAGGGCTAGCGAGTAATGAGCAGTTCTTC. It specifies CASSDEGLASNEQFF. The chain couples TRBV6-4 to TRBJ2-1; the D gene is possibly TRBD2 (6 bases). Trimming removed 3 bases at V and 7 bases at J, with 16 bases between. The CDR3 is 15 amino acids. Germline CDR1 is MRHNA and CDR2 is SNTAGT.